Listed here are 29 T cell receptor beta chains from one sample, sequenced in a study of blood T cell repertoires in COVID-19. Method: immunoSEQ multiplex PCR; TCRdb's copy keeps in-frame clones and lacks some. There are about 250,000 clones in the sample; approximately 86% occur only once, and 0.7% to 1% lies in the top ten. The sample comprised peripheral blood. Receptors originate from a human donor with COVID-19, enrolled during active disease. The donor label of this sample is uncertain.

The V and J genes are TRBV6-6 and TRBJ1-5; the match to TRBD1 covers 7 bases. Germline V gene data show CDR1 as MNHNY and CDR2 as SVGAGI (reference sequence). Losses at the gene ends were 8 bases for V and 3 bases for J; bases not matched to a gene: 4. The length of the CDR3 is 13 residues. The chain's CDR3 is CASHDRDNQPQHF. CDR3 bases: TGTGCCAGCCATGACAGGGACAATCAGCCCCAGCATTTT.

The chain couples TRBV6-5 to TRBJ2-7; perhaps TRBD1 as D (6 bases). CDR1 is MNHEY and CDR2 is SVGAGI in the germline V gene. The CDR3 runs 14 residues. V was clipped by 6 bases and J by 0 bases, with 12 bases between them. This CDR3 is CASRGIRGSYEQYF. Here the CDR3 DNA reads TGTGCCAGCAGGGGTATCAGGGGCTCCTACGAGCAGTACTTC.

This chain links TRBV6-5 with TRBJ2-7; tentative D call: TRBD2 (5 bases). The V end lost 11 bases, the J end lost 0 bases, and 20 bases lay between the germline ends. The CDR3 sequence is 15 residues long. Germline V gives CDR1 MNHEY, CDR2 SVGAGI. DNA for the CDR3: TGTGCCGGCAAGCAATCACCCGGGAACTCCTACGAGCAGTACTTC. Amino acids: CAGKQSPGNSYEQYF.

The V call is TRBV5-6, the J call TRBJ1-4; 9 bases fit TRBD1. The trim removed 2 bases at V and 7 bases at J, leaving 6 bases unmatched. This CDR3 has 15 residues. Germline V gene sequence: CDR1 SGHDT, CDR2 YYEEEE. CDR3 protein: CASSFYVTGGEKLFF. CDR3 DNA sequence: TGTGCCAGCAGCTTTTACGTGACAGGGGGTGAAAAACTGTTTTTT.

This sequence joins TRBV29-1 and TRBJ2-1; 7 positions match TRBD1. Germline CDR1 reads SQVTM; CDR2 reads ANQGSEA. The CDR3 totals 14 residues. V trimming: 2 bases; J trimming: 6 bases; junction bases outside the gene matches: 7. The CDR3 nucleotides read TGCAGCGTTGAAAAAGGGGGCGCAGGCAATGAGCAGTTCTTC. Protein product: CSVEKGGAGNEQFF.

V gene TRBV27 combines with J gene TRBJ1-2; perhaps TRBD1 as D (6 bases). Germline-derived CDR1 and CDR2 are MNHEY and SMNVEV (reference sequence). Trimming stripped 6 bases from V and 5 bases from J, with 13 bases between. This CDR3 is built from 13 residues. The CDR3 DNA follows: TGTGCCAGCAGCCCGGACAGAGTTTATGGCTACACCTTC. Translation: CASSPDRVYGYTF.

The gene calls are TRBV2 and TRBJ2-3; D is perhaps TRBD1 (7 bases). The CDR3 is 11 residues long. Germline CDR1 and CDR2: SNHLY and FYNNEI. V lost 8 bases and J lost 5, with 8 bases in between. The CDR3 nucleotides are TGTGCCAGCCAGGGGGGAGATACGCAGTATTTT. Its protein product is CASQGGDTQYF.

CDR3 region: CASSFEQSEQETQYF. In DNA form, the CDR3 reads TGTGCCAGCAGTTTCGAACAGAGTGAACAAGAGACCCAGTACTTC. The chain recombines TRBV6-5 with TRBJ2-5, with D unclear. The V end lost 4 bases, the J end lost 2 bases, and 14 bases lay between the germline ends. From germline, CDR1 is MNHEY and CDR2 SVGAGI. CDR3 size: 15 residues.

The chain links TRBV29-1 to TRBJ2-5; possibly TRBD2 for D (5 bases). The CDR3 sequence is 11 residues long. Germline V gene sequence: CDR1 SQVTM, CDR2 ANQGSEA. The ends were cut back, 5 bases at V and 3 bases at J, with 7 bases in the middle. The CDR3, as DNA: TGCAGCGTTAGAGCGGAAGAGACCCAGTACTTC. Encoded protein: CSVRAEETQYF.

The gene calls are TRBV5-4 and TRBJ2-2; D remains ambiguous. The V end lost 0 bases, the J end lost 3 bases, and 6 bases lay between the germline ends. CDR3 size: 14 residues. CDR1 and CDR2 from the germline V gene are SGHNT and YYREEE (reference sequence). CDR3 bases: TGTGCCAGCAGCTTGGGACAATACACCGGGGAGCTGTTTTTT. The encoded protein is CASSLGQYTGELFF.

CDR3 DNA sequence: TGCAGCGTTGAAGTGGCGGGTGACGGGGAGCTGTTTTTT. Amino acids: CSVEVAGDGELFF. This rearrangement joins TRBV29-1 to TRBJ2-2; D might be TRBD2 (5 bases). V dropped 1 base and J dropped 7 bases, with 10 bases sitting between them. The CDR3 is made up of 13 amino acids. Germline V lookup: CDR1 SQVTM, CDR2 ANQGSEA.

A single count supports this clone. V and J are TRBV5-1 and TRBJ1-4; D remains unclear. This CDR3 has 14 residues. Trimming cost V 5 bases and J 4 bases, with 12 bases left between them. Germline V gene data show CDR1 as SGHRS and CDR2 as YFSETQ. CDR3 nucleotides: TGCGCCAGCAGGCCAGAAATATTTAATGAAAAACTGTTTTTT. This encodes CASRPEIFNEKLFF.

This chain's CDR3 is CASGGRTSYNEQFF. CDR3 nucleotide sequence: TGTGCCAGTGGGGGCAGGACCTCCTACAATGAGCAGTTCTTC. The chain is built from TRBV19 and TRBJ2-1, with D tentatively TRBD1 (6 bases). In germline, CDR1 is LNHDA, CDR2 SQIVND (reference sequence). This CDR3 is 14 amino acids long. V lost 8 bases and J 0 bases, leaving 11 bases between the germline ends.

V and J are TRBV9 and TRBJ2-3; a possible D gene is TRBD2 (6 bases). The CDR3 runs to 14 residues. Germline lookup yields CDR1 SGDLS and CDR2 YYNGEE. V lost 4 bases, J lost 0 bases, and 9 bases lay in between. Here the CDR3 reads CASSPGTSTDTQYF. As DNA, the CDR3 is TGTGCCAGCAGCCCCGGGACTAGCACAGATACGCAGTATTTT.

This chain uses TRBV6-5 with TRBJ2-1, with D possibly matching TRBD1 (5 bases). CDR3 length equals 13 residues. V was clipped by 4 bases and J by 8 bases, with 12 bases between them. Germline V lookup: CDR1 MNHEY, CDR2 SVGAGI. The CDR3 bases are TGTGCCAGCAGTTCCCCAGGGTCCCATGAGCAGTTCTTC. This encodes CASSSPGSHEQFF.

This sequence joins TRBV2 and TRBJ1-1, with TRBD1 matching 7 bases. Germline V gene lookup returns CDR1 SNHLY and CDR2 FYNNEI. This CDR3 contains 15 residues. Trimming removed 6 bases from V and 1 base from J; junction bases left unmatched: 8. CDR3 sequence (DNA): TGTGCCAGCAGACTCGACAGGGTGCAGAACACTGAAGCTTTCTTT. Amino acids: CASRLDRVQNTEAFF.

V gene TRBV5-1 combines with J gene TRBJ1-4; maybe TRBD1 (6 bases). V was trimmed by 4 bases and J by 3 bases, leaving 10 bases between them. The CDR3 spans 14 residues. Per germline, CDR1 SGHRS and CDR2 YFSETQ. The CDR3 sequence: CASSLTGSNEKLFF. CDR3 nucleotides: TGCGCCAGCAGCCTGACAGGTTCTAATGAAAAACTGTTTTTT.

The J gene is TRBJ2-1, the V gene TRBV19, with D hard to call. Between the trimmed V and J ends, which lost 5 bases and 1 base, there was a span of 9 bases. There are 14 residues in the CDR3. The V gene's germline CDR1 is LNHDA and CDR2 SQIVND (reference sequence). CDR3 loop: CASSVLGSYNEQFF. The CDR3 region has the DNA TGTGCCAGTAGTGTTCTAGGTTCCTACAATGAGCAGTTCTTC.

The J gene is TRBJ2-1, the V gene TRBV6-5, with D perhaps matching TRBD2 (5 bases). Germline V gives CDR1 MNHEY, CDR2 SVGAGI. CDR3 length: 16 residues. The ends were cut back, 0 bases at V and 3 bases at J, with 12 bases in the middle. DNA for the CDR3: TGTGCCAGCAGTTACTCTCTAGCTCGGGTCTACAATGAGCAGTTCTTC. This encodes CASSYSLARVYNEQFF.

V and J are TRBV6-1 and TRBJ1-1; TRBD1 agrees at 7 bases. V shed 2 bases and J 0 bases; nucleotides not matched to a gene: 6. The CDR3 totals 16 residues. Germline assignment: CDR1 MNHNS and CDR2 SASEGT. The CDR3 nucleotides read TGTGCCAGCAGTGAATTTGGGACAGTTATGAACACTGAAGCTTTCTTT. Translating gives CASSEFGTVMNTEAFF.

The chain has TRBV9 and TRBJ1-1, with D possibly TRBD1 on 6 matching bases. The germline CDR1 and CDR2 sequences are SGDLS and YYNGEE. The CDR3 length is 14 residues. V dropped 4 bases and J dropped 1 base, with 11 bases sitting between them. CDR3 nucleotide sequence: TGTGCCAGCAGCACACGGGACAAGAACACTGAAGCTTTCTTT. Its protein is CASSTRDKNTEAFF.

This clone has just one count. The genes are TRBV15 and TRBJ1-5; D remains ambiguous. The CDR3 spans 15 residues. Trimming pared 0 bases from V and 0 bases from J, leaving 6 bases between. CDR1 LNHNV and CDR2 YYDKDF come from the germline V gene (reference sequence). In DNA, the CDR3 is TGTGCCACCAGCAGAGACAGACATAGCAATCAGCCCCAGCATTTT. It encodes CATSRDRHSNQPQHF.

The chain couples TRBV19 to TRBJ1-5; D is unclear. Germline V lookup: CDR1 LNHDA, CDR2 SQIVND (reference sequence). V dropped 3 bases and J dropped 6 bases, with 12 bases sitting between them. The CDR3 length is 14 residues. In DNA form, the CDR3 reads TGTGCCAGTAGTATCCGCCCGGGGATTCAGCCCCAGCATTTT. Protein sequence: CASSIRPGIQPQHF.

This clone has just one count. The V and J genes are TRBV7-3 and TRBJ2-2; 13 bases map to TRBD2. The CDR3 covers 17 residues. CDR1 is SGHTA and CDR2 is FQGTGA in the germline V gene. The trim removed 5 bases at V and 5 bases at J, leaving 8 bases unmatched. CDR3 in DNA: TGTGCCAGCAGCCCCAGGACTAGCGGGAGAGGTACCGGGGAGCTGTTTTTT. Protein: CASSPRTSGRGTGELFF.

The V gene is TRBV5-1, the J gene TRBJ1-1; D remains ambiguous. CDR1 SGHRS and CDR2 YFSETQ come from the germline V gene. This CDR3 spans 12 amino acids. V was cut by 0 bases and J by 7 bases, with 7 bases left in between. CDR3 sequence (DNA): TGCGCCAGCAGCTTGGTTCGGGATGAAGCTTTCTTT. Protein: CASSLVRDEAFF.

The count of this clone is one. J is TRBJ2-7 and V is TRBV30, with a tentative D call TRBD1 (6 bases). CDR1 and CDR2 (germline): GTSNPN, SVGIG (reference sequence). The length of the CDR3 is 13 residues. Trimming left V 2 bases short and J 6 bases short, with 14 bases between. This CDR3 is CAWSITGSGEQYF. The CDR3 DNA follows: TGTGCCTGGAGTATAACAGGGTCGGGCGAGCAGTACTTC.

The V call is TRBV5-1, the J call TRBJ1-5; the D is unclear. Germline V gives CDR1 SGHRS, CDR2 YFSETQ. V was clipped by 0 bases and J by 1 base, with 14 bases between them. The length of the CDR3 is 17 residues. CDR3: CASSLDVEGTSNQPQHF. The CDR3, as DNA: TGCGCCAGCAGCTTGGATGTTGAGGGAACAAGCAATCAGCCCCAGCATTTT.

V is TRBV5-1 and J is TRBJ1-2; 10 bases agree with TRBD1. The germline CDR1 and CDR2 sequences are SGHRS and YFSETQ. This CDR3 is built from 14 residues. The trim removed 5 bases at V and 8 bases at J, leaving 9 bases unmatched. The CDR3, as DNA: TGCGCCAGCAGAAGCGGGGGACAGGGGACGGGCTACACCTTC. Protein: CASRSGGQGTGYTF. Filled out from reference TRBV5-1 and TRBJ1-2, the complete variable domain reads KAGVTQTPRYLIKTRGQQVTLSCSPISGHRSVSWYQQTPGQGLQFLFEYFSETQRNKGNFPGRFSGRQFSNSRSEMNVSTLELGDSALYLCASRSGGQGTGYTFGSGTRLTVV.

The CDR3 region has the DNA TGTGCCTGGGAGACAGGGGTGGGGGAAAAACTGTTTTTT. This translates into CAWETGVGEKLFF. The J gene is TRBJ1-4, the V gene TRBV30; 8 nucleotides agree with TRBD1. With V trimmed by 5 bases and J by 8 bases, 7 bases remained unmatched. From germline, CDR1 is GTSNPN and CDR2 SVGIG (reference sequence). The CDR3 is made up of 13 amino acids.